This T cell receptor beta chain was obtained from a study of cytomegalovirus exposure and HLA in healthy donors. 60 Vbeta and 13 Jbeta primers were used in PCR. Using immunoSEQ multiplex PCR, the repertoire was profiled, and TCRdb retains in-frame clones only, with some absent. The sample has tens of thousands of clones; almost 85% are singletons. Germline values: CDR1 MNHNS, CDR2 SASEGT. The V and J ends lost 3 bases and 7 bases respectively, with 12 bases between them. The CDR3 consists of 13 residues. Specimen: PBMCs. The TCR was taken from a man younger than 30 in good health and CMV-seronegative. V and J are TRBV6-1 and TRBJ1-2, with D perhaps TRBD1 (6 bases). The CDR3: CASSEGTGFGYTF. In nucleotides, the CDR3 is TGTGCCAGCAGTGAGGGCACAGGGTTTGGCTACACCTTC.